The rows below give T cell receptor beta chains drawn from one sample of a study of blood T cell repertoires in COVID-19. Produced via immunoSEQ multiplex PCR; TCRdb's table is partial and in-frame only. The repertoire holds roughly 110,000 clones, roughly 88% seen once, with 8% to 8.5% in the top ten. The sample consisted of peripheral blood. The receptor set was obtained from a woman aged 70 to 79 who had recovered from COVID-19. Each CDR3 is given with its conserved first and last residue. A D gene is named only where the DNA matches it firmly. Clone size appears in some rows only: once, few, many, or a class for an expanded clone.

V	size	D	J	DNA	CDR3
TRBV9	NA	NA	TRBJ1-1	TGTGCCAGCAGCGTAGATCCGGTAGACACTGAAGCTTTCTTT	CASSVDPVDTEAFF
TRBV11-3	NA	NA	TRBJ2-3	TGTGCCAGCAGCTTAAATTCGGGAGTAGATACGCAGTATTTT	CASSLNSGVDTQYF
TRBV30	few	NA	TRBJ1-5	TGTGCCTGGAGTGTACAATGGGGGGGAGGGAGAGACCAGCCCCAGCATTTT	CAWSVQWGGGRDQPQHF
TRBV6-2/TRBV6-3	NA	TRBD2	TRBJ2-4	TGTGCCAGCAGTTACTCTAGGACTAGCGGGAGAGACATTCAGTACTTC	CASSYSRTSGRDIQYF
TRBV18	NA	NA	TRBJ1-6	TGTGCCAGCTCACCATTACAAGATGATAATTCACCCCTCCACTTT	CASSPLQDDNSPLHF
TRBV3-1/TRBV3-2	once	TRBD1	TRBJ2-3	TGTGCCAGCAGCCCCGACAGGGTTCGCACAGATACGCAGTATTTT	CASSPDRVRTDTQYF
TRBV5-1	NA	NA	TRBJ2-1	TGCGCCAGCAGCCCCGAGCAGGCCCGAGTGCAGTTCTTC	CASSPEQARVQFF
TRBV28	NA	NA	TRBJ1-5	TGTGCCAGCAGTCCCCAATACCCAGAAAGCAATCAGCCCCAGCATTTT	CASSPQYPESNQPQHF
TRBV5-8	NA	NA	TRBJ2-1	TGTGCCAGCAGCTTGGGGACTTCACTCAATGAGCAGTTCTTC	CASSLGTSLNEQFF
TRBV7-9	once	TRBD2	TRBJ2-5	TGTGCCAGCGGGCACCTAGCGGCGGAGACCCAGTACTTC	CASGHLAAETQYF
TRBV4-1	NA	NA	TRBJ2-5	TGCGCCAGCAGCCAAGATGGCCCCCGAGTCGGGGAGACCCAGTACTTC	CASSQDGPRVGETQYF
TRBV23-1	NA	NA	TRBJ1-2	TGCGCCAGCAGTCAACCCAGAGTCGTCGGGGGAGGATATGGCTACACCTTC	CASSQPRVVGGGYGYTF
TRBV11-1	NA	TRBD1	TRBJ2-1	TGTGCCAGCAGCGCCGGGACAGGCCCTGACAATGAGCAGTTCTTC	CASSAGTGPDNEQFF
TRBV30	NA	TRBD1	TRBJ1-4	TGTGCCTGGAGTGTACTTCAGGGGGCTAATGAAAAACTGTTTTTT	CAWSVLQGANEKLFF
TRBV4-3	NA	NA	TRBJ2-5	TGCGCCAGCAGCCAACAACGACAGGGAGGAGAGACCCAGTACTTC	CASSQQRQGGETQYF
TRBV5-6	NA	NA	TRBJ1-3	TGTGCCAGCAGTCCTGGAACAGGGCGTTTTTCTGGAAACACCATATATTTT	CASSPGTGRFSGNTIYF
TRBV7-3	NA	NA	TRBJ2-4	TGTGCCAGCAGCTTAGGTTCACAGGGAGACATTCAGTACTTC	CASSLGSQGDIQYF
TRBV30	NA	NA	TRBJ2-7	TGTGCCTGGAGTGGACAGGACCCCCTGAAGCAGTACTTC	CAWSGQDPLKQYF
TRBV6-7	NA	NA	TRBJ1-2	TGTGCCAGCAGTTACCGGGCTGGGAAGGGGGTCTATGGCTACACCTTC	CASSYRAGKGVYGYTF
TRBV7-3	NA	TRBD2	TRBJ2-2	TGTGCCAGCAGCCCCTCGGGGGGCGGGGAGCTGTTTTTT	CASSPSGGGELFF
TRBV15	NA	TRBD1	TRBJ1-1	TGTGCCACCAGCAGTCAACAGGGGGTGAGAGCTTTCTTT	CATSSQQGVRAFF
TRBV19	NA	TRBD1	TRBJ1-6	TGTGCCAGTAGTATAGAGGGGACAGGCCATAATTCACCCCTCCACTTT	CASSIEGTGHNSPLHF
TRBV5-1	NA	NA	TRBJ2-7	TGCGCCAGCAGCATACGACAGTCCTACGAGCAGTACTTC	CASSIRQSYEQYF
TRBV19	NA	TRBD1	TRBJ1-1	TGTGCCAGTCGACAGGGGACGAACACTGAAGCTTTCTTT	CASRQGTNTEAFF